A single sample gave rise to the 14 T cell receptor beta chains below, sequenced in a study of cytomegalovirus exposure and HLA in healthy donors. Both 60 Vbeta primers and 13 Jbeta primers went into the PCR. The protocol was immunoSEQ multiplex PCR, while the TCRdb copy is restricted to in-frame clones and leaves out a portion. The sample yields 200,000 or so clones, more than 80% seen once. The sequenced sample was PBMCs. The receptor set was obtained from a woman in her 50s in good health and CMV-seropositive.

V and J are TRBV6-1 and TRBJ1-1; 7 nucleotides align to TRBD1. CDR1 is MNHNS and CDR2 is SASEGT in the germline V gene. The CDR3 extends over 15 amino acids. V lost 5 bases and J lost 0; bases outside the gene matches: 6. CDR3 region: CASSQGGHMNTEAFF. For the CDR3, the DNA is TGTGCCAGCAGTCAGGGGGGACACATGAACACTGAAGCTTTCTTT.

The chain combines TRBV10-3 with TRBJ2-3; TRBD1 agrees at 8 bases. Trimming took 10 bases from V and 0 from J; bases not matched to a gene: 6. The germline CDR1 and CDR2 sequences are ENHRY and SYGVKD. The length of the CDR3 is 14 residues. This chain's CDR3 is CATTGGQSTDTQYF. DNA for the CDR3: TGTGCCACTACAGGGGGGCAAAGCACAGATACGCAGTATTTT.

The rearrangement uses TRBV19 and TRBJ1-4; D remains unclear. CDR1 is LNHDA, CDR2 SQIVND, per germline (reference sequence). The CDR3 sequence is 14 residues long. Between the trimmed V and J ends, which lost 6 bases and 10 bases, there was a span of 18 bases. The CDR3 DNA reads TGTGCCAGTAGCCTTCGGGAGGGTTCGAGAAAACTGTTTTTT. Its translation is CASSLREGSRKLFF.

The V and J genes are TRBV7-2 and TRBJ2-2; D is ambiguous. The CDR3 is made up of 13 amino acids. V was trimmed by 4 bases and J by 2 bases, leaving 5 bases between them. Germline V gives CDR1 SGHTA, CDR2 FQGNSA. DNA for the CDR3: TGTGCCAGCAGCTCCTATAACACCGGGGAGCTGTTTTTT. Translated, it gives CASSSYNTGELFF.

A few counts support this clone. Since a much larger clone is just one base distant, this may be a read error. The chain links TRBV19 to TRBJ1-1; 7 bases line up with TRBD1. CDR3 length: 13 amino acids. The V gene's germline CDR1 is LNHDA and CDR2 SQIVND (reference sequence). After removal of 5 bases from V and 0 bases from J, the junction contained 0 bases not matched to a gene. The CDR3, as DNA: TGTGCCAGTAGTGACAGGGTGAACACTGAAGCTTTCTTT. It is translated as CASSDRVNTEAFF. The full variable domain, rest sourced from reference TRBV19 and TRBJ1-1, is DGGITQSPKYLFRKEGQNVTLSCEQNLNHDAMYWYRQDPGQGLRLIYYSQIVNDFQKGDIAEGYSVSREKKESFPLTVTSAQKNPTAFYLCASSDRVNTEAFFGQGTRLTVV.

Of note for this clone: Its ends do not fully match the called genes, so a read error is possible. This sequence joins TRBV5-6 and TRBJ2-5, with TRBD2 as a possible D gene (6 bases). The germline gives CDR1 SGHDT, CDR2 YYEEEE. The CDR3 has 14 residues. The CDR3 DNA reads TGTGCCGGCAGCTTCGGGACTGACGAAGAGACCCAGTACTTC. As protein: CAGSFGTDEETQYF. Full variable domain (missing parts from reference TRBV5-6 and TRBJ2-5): DAGVTQSPTHLIKTRGQQVTLRCSPKSGHDTVSWYQQALGQGPQFIFQYYEEEERQRGNFPDRFSGHQFPNYSSELNVNALLLGDSALYLCAGSFGTDEETQYFGPGTRLLVL.

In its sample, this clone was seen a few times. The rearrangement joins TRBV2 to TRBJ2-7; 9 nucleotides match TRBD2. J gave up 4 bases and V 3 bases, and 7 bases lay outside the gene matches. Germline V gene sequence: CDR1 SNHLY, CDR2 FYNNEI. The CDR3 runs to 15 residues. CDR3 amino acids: CASSDWRAGGYEQYF. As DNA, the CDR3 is TGTGCCAGCAGTGATTGGAGAGCGGGGGGTTACGAGCAGTACTTC.

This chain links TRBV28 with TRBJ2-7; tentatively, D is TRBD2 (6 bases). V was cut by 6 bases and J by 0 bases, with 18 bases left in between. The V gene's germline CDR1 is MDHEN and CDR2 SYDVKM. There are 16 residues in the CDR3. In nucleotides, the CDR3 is TGTGCCAGCAGCCTCGTACCAGCGGGTGTCTCCTACGAGCAGTACTTC. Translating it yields CASSLVPAGVSYEQYF.

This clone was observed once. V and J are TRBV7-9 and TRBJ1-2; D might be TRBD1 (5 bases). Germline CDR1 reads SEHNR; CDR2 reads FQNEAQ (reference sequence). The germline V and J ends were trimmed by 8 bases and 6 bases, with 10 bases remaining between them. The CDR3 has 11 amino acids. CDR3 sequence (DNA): TGTGCCAGCGGCCGGGGGAATGGCTACACCTTC. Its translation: CASGRGNGYTF.

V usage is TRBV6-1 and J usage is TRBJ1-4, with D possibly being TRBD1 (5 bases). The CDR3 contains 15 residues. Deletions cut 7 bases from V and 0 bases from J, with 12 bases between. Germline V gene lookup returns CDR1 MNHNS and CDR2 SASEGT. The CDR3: CASTKRGSTNEKLFF. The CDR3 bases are TGTGCCAGCACTAAAAGGGGATCAACTAATGAAAAACTGTTTTTT.

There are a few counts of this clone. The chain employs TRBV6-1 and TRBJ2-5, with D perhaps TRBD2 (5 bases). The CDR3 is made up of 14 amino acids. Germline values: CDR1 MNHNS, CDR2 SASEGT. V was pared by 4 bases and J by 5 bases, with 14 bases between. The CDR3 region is CASSGLSLGETQYF. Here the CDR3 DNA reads TGTGCCAGCAGTGGACTAAGCCTGGGGGAGACCCAGTACTTC.

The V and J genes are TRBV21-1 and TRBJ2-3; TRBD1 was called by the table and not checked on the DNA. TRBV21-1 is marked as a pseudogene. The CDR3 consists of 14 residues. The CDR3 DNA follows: TGTGCCAGCAGCAAGGCCGACAGGGTACATACGCAGTATTTT. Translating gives CASSKADRVHTQYF.

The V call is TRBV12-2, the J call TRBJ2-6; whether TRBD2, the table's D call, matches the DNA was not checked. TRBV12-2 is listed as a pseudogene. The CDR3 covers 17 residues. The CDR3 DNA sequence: TGTGCAAGTCGCTTATTGAAGGAGCCGTCTGGGGCCAACGTCCTGACTTTC. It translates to CASRLLKEPSGANVLTF.

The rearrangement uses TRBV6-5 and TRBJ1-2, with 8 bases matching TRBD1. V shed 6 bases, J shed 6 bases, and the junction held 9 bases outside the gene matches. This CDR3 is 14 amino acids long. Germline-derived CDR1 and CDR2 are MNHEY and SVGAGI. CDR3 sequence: CASSRRTGTNGYTF. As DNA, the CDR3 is TGTGCCAGCAGCCGACGGACAGGGACTAATGGCTACACCTTC.